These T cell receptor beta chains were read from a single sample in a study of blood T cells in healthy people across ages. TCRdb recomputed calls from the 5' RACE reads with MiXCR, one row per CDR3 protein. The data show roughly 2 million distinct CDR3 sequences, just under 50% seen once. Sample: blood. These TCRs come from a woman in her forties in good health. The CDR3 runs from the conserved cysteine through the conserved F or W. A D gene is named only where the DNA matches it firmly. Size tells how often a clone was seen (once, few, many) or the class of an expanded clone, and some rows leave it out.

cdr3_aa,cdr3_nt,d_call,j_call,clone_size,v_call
CASSSRWGYGYTF,TGTGCCAGCAGCTCCAGATGGGGCTATGGCTACACCTTC,-,TRBJ1-2,few,TRBV7-2
CASSRTHTSYEQYF,TGTGCCAGCAGTAGGACACATACCTCCTACGAGCAGTACTTC,-,TRBJ2-7,-,TRBV12-3/TRBV12-4
CASSQGLMSRATQETQYF,TGCGCCAGCAGCCAAGGATTGATGAGTCGGGCTACCCAAGAGACCCAGTACTTC,-,TRBJ2-5,-,TRBV4-1
CSPKDSYNEQFF,TGCAGCCCAAAGGACTCCTACAATGAGCAGTTCTTC,-,TRBJ2-1,-,TRBV29-1
CSAAPGLAGGHPQYF,TGCAGTGCTGCACCGGGACTAGCGGGGGGGCATCCGCAGTATTTT,TRBD2,TRBJ2-3,-,TRBV20-1
CASSLAPGSHTDTQYF,TGTGCCAGCAGCTTAGCACCGGGGTCCCACACAGATACGCAGTATTTT,-,TRBJ2-3,few,TRBV7-2
CASSYSTGITYNEQFF,TGTGCCAGCAGTTACTCCACAGGGATAACCTACAATGAGCAGTTCTTC,-,TRBJ2-1,-,TRBV6-2/TRBV6-3
CAVGAQVRGETQYF,TGTGCCGTTGGGGCCCAGGTCCGGGGAGAGACCCAGTACTTC,-,TRBJ2-5,-,TRBV28
CASSEALWGPKYNEQFF,TGTGCCAGCAGTGAAGCGCTTTGGGGCCCTAAATACAATGAGCAGTTCTTC,-,TRBJ2-1,many,TRBV6-1
CASSLASAPNYGYTF,TGTGCCAGCAGCTTAGCGTCAGCCCCTAACTATGGCTACACCTTC,-,TRBJ1-2,-,TRBV7-2
CASSQKSRPGIRTYNEQFF,TGTGCCAGCAGCCAAAAAAGCCGACCAGGGATACGAACTTACAATGAGCAGTTCTTC,-,TRBJ2-1,few,TRBV13
CASSDWAFKDTQYF,TGTGCCAGTTCGGACTGGGCTTTTAAGGATACGCAGTATTTT,-,TRBJ2-3,few,TRBV6-5
CASSGGRGYYNEQFF,TGTGCCAGCAGCGGCGGGCGGGGGTACTACAATGAGCAGTTCTTC,TRBD2,TRBJ2-1,few,TRBV7-9
CASSLERTSDEQFF,TGTGCCAGCAGCCTCGAAAGGACTAGCGATGAGCAGTTCTTC,TRBD2,TRBJ2-1,-,TRBV6-1
CASSGLAGGSYEQFF,TGTGCCAGCAGCGGGTTAGCGGGGGGTTCTTATGAGCAGTTCTTC,TRBD2,TRBJ2-1,few,TRBV7-8
CASSQLRDRSGANVLTF,TGTGCCAGCAGCCAACTCCGGGACAGGTCTGGGGCCAACGTCCTGACTTTC,TRBD1,TRBJ2-6,-,TRBV3-1
CSASGTLSNQPQHF,TGCAGTGCCAGCGGGACATTAAGCAATCAGCCCCAGCATTTT,-,TRBJ1-5,-,TRBV20-1
CASSLSGRRAYEQYF,TGTGCCAGCAGTCTCTCTGGGAGGAGGGCCTACGAGCAGTACTTC,-,TRBJ2-7,-,TRBV28
CASSQLTGAYNEQFF,TGTGCCAGCAGCCAACTCACAGGGGCTTACAATGAGCAGTTCTTC,TRBD1,TRBJ2-1,few,TRBV5-5
CASSPESDSQETQYF,TGTGCCAGCAGCCCTGAGTCCGACAGCCAAGAGACCCAGTACTTC,-,TRBJ2-5,few,TRBV6-5
CASSFGHGSAEAFF,TGTGCCAGCAGTTTCGGGCACGGGAGTGCTGAAGCTTTCTTT,-,TRBJ1-1,-,TRBV12-3/TRBV12-4
CASSLETPSGYTF,TGTGCCAGCAGTTTAGAGACTCCCTCTGGCTACACCTTC,-,TRBJ1-2,-,TRBV12-3/TRBV12-4
CASMQGIKTDTQYF,TGTGCCAGCATGCAAGGGATAAAGACAGATACGCAGTATTTT,-,TRBJ2-3,-,TRBV7-2
CASSVNPGASDSPLHF,TGTGCCAGCAGCGTCAACCCCGGGGCGTCGGATTCACCCCTCCACTTT,-,TRBJ1-6,-,TRBV7-2
CASSRAGGMYEQYF,TGTGCCAGCAGCCGAGCGGGGGGGATGTACGAGCAGTACTTC,TRBD2,TRBJ2-7,few,TRBV4-2
CASSLGSGQSGSPLHF,TGCGCCAGCAGCTTGGGATCTGGGCAGAGCGGATCACCCCTCCACTTT,-,TRBJ1-6,-,TRBV5-1
CASSPPNTGVKNIQYF,TGTGCCAGCTCACCACCTAACACTGGAGTCAAAAACATTCAGTACTTC,-,TRBJ2-4,-,TRBV18
CSAGRGQGSSGANVLTF,TGCAGCGCGGGAAGGGGACAGGGAAGCTCTGGGGCCAACGTCCTGACTTTC,TRBD1,TRBJ2-6,few,TRBV29-1